The sequence of this T cell receptor beta chain was determined in a study of T cell responses to AZD1222 COVID-19 vaccine. The J segment lost 0 bases and the V segment lost 4 bases, leaving 11 bases of the junction unmatched. CDR3 length: 19 residues. Germline loops: CDR1 MNHEY, CDR2 SMNVEV (reference sequence). Assay used: immunoSEQ multiplex PCR; TCRdb lists only in-frame clones, some missing. The table shows more than 110,000 clones, with 80% to 90% occurring only once. This rearrangement joins TRBV27 to TRBJ2-1; 11 nucleotides match TRBD2. The source material was peripheral blood, sampled on day 0 of AZD1222 vaccination. This clonotype was sampled from an adult in good health. The CDR3 sequence is CASSSRYFGLAGSYNEQFF. In nucleotides, the CDR3 is TGTGCCAGCAGTTCCCGCTATTTTGGACTAGCGGGCTCCTACAATGAGCAGTTCTTC.